Below are 26 T cell receptor beta chains sequenced from a single sample in a study of shared clonotypes between healthy human individuals. Profiled with immunoSEQ multiplex PCR; TCRdb holds only in-frame clones, not every one. The sample has 1,400,000 or so clones, approximately 98.5% seen once. Sequencing was done on a sample of naive CD4+ T cells sorted from blood. Subset meaning: CD45RA+ positively selected. The origin of the receptors is a man aged 25-45 years in good health.

The chain recombines TRBV5-4 with TRBJ2-7, with TRBD1 as a possible D gene (7 bases). This CDR3 region has 15 residues. Per the germline V gene, CDR1 is SGHNT and CDR2 is YYREEE (reference sequence). V was clipped by 5 bases and J by 0 bases, with 15 bases between them. DNA of the CDR3: TGTGCCAGCAGGCGCGGGACAGACTCCTCCTACGAGCAGTACTTC. Its translation is CASRRGTDSSYEQYF. Using reference TRBV5-4 and TRBJ2-7 for the parts outside the CDR3, the full variable domain is ETGVTQSPTHLIKTRGQQVTLRCSSQSGHNTVSWYQQALGQGPQFIFQYYREEENGRGNFPPRFSGLQFPNYSSELNVNALELDDSALYLCASRRGTDSSYEQYFGPGTRLTVT.

This chain joins TRBV28 and TRBJ1-2, with 7 bases matching TRBD1. This CDR3 contains 14 residues. V was clipped by 3 bases and J by 7 bases; unmatched bases: 8. From germline, CDR1 is MDHEN and CDR2 SYDVKM. DNA for the CDR3: TGTGCCAGCAGTTTGACAGGGCGAGCTTTTGGCTACACCTTC. Residues: CASSLTGRAFGYTF.

The J gene is TRBJ1-1, the V gene TRBV28; D remains unclear. The CDR3 is made up of 12 amino acids. Germline V gene sequence: CDR1 MDHEN, CDR2 SYDVKM. V was trimmed by 6 bases and J by 4 bases, leaving 9 bases between them. Here the CDR3 reads CASSLASTEAFF. The CDR3 DNA reads TGTGCCAGCAGCCTTGCTTCCACTGAAGCTTTCTTT. Full variable domain (missing parts from reference TRBV28 and TRBJ1-1): DVKVTQSSRYLVKRTGEKVFLECVQDMDHENMFWYRQDPGLGLRLIYFSYDVKMKEKGDIPEGYSVSREKKERFSLILESASTNQTSMYLCASSLASTEAFFGQGTRLTVV.

On this clone itself: The same CDR3 can be traced to other DNA sequences in this sample. The chain recombines TRBV20-1 with TRBJ1-2, with D unclear. The CDR3 covers 11 residues. Germline CDR1 and CDR2: DFQATT and SNEGSKA (reference sequence). Trimming took off 1 base at V and 6 bases at J, with 6 bases between the two ends. DNA of the CDR3: TGCAGTGCTAGAGCGGGGAATGGCTACACCTTC. Translation gives CSARAGNGYTF.

The chain uses TRBV9 and TRBJ2-2; maybe TRBD2 (5 bases). The CDR3 runs to 15 residues. Germline V gene sequence: CDR1 SGDLS, CDR2 YYNGEE. Trimming took 2 bases from V and 1 from J, leaving 9 bases between them. CDR3 sequence reads: CASSVSTRNTGELFF. CDR3 DNA sequence: TGTGCCAGCAGCGTGTCTACTAGGAACACCGGGGAGCTGTTTTTT. The complete variable domain, with remaining parts taken from reference TRBV9 and TRBJ2-2, reads DSGVTQTPKHLITATGQRVTLRCSPRSGDLSVYWYQQSLDQGLQFLIQYYNGEERAKGNILERFSAQQFPDLHSELNLSSLELGDSALYFCASSVSTRNTGELFFGEGSRLTVL.

The V gene is TRBV7-7, the J gene TRBJ2-5, with a weak D call TRBD1 (6 bases). CDR1 and CDR2 from the germline V gene are SSHAT and FNYEAQ (reference sequence). This CDR3 is built from 13 residues. Trimming removed 3 bases from V and 5 bases from J, with 10 bases in between. Here the CDR3 DNA reads TGTGCCAGCAGCTTTAGAAGGGGGGAGACCCAGTACTTC. Its translation: CASSFRRGETQYF.

This chain connects TRBV11-2 to TRBJ2-3; weak D call: TRBD2 (7 bases). The CDR3 has 14 residues. V was shortened by 3 bases and J by 4 bases, with 11 bases between the two germline ends. CDR1 and CDR2 from the germline V gene are SGHAT and FQNNGV. The CDR3 DNA sequence: TGTGCCAGCAGCTTTAGGGGGGGTCCAGATACGCAGTATTTT. It encodes CASSFRGGPDTQYF.

The chain combines TRBV7-9 with TRBJ2-5, with D possibly being TRBD1 or TRBD2 (5 bases each). Trimming removed 1 base from V and 2 bases from J, with 11 bases in between. The CDR3 is 15 amino acids. The V gene's germline CDR1 is SEHNR and CDR2 FQNEAQ (reference sequence). In DNA, the CDR3 is TGTGCCAGCAGCTTAGACGGGACGGATCAAGAGACCCAGTACTTC. Translated: CASSLDGTDQETQYF.

V is TRBV5-1 and J is TRBJ1-1; no reliable D call. This CDR3 is 13 amino acids long. The V end lost 4 bases, the J end lost 2 bases, and 9 bases lay between the germline ends. Germline CDR1 is SGHRS and CDR2 is YFSETQ. The chain's CDR3 is CASSVDHNTEAFF. The CDR3 DNA follows: TGCGCCAGCAGCGTAGACCATAACACTGAAGCTTTCTTT.

V and J are TRBV19 and TRBJ1-2; 8 bases fit TRBD1. The CDR3 length is 16 residues. Per germline, CDR1 LNHDA and CDR2 SQIVND (reference sequence). V was clipped by 7 bases and J by 8 bases; unmatched bases: 18. The CDR3 sequence: CASNTPGSGQEKGYTF. CDR3 nucleotides: TGTGCCAGTAACACACCCGGGTCGGGACAGGAAAAAGGCTACACCTTC.

This chain links TRBV30 with TRBJ2-1; 8 bases fit TRBD2. This CDR3 comprises 15 residues. V gave up 3 bases and J gave up 2 bases; unmatched junction bases: 6. Germline CDR1 is GTSNPN and CDR2 is SVGIG (reference sequence). The DNA of the CDR3 is TGTGCCTGGAGATGGGGACTAGTCCCCTACAATGAGCAGTTCTTC. It encodes CAWRWGLVPYNEQFF.

J is TRBJ1-2 and V is TRBV6-5, with TRBD1 as a possible D gene (5 bases). Looked up from germline, CDR1 is MNHEY and CDR2 is SVGAGI. The V end was cut by 2 bases, the J end by 5 bases, with 18 bases between. The CDR3 contains 16 residues. This CDR3 reads CASSYAINGRAYGYTF. The CDR3 bases are TGTGCCAGCAGTTACGCCATAAATGGCAGGGCTTATGGCTACACCTTC.

This chain joins TRBV5-5 and TRBJ2-2, with D tentatively TRBD1 (5 bases). The CDR3 totals 16 residues. Germline values: CDR1 SGHKS, CDR2 YYEKEE (reference sequence). V was pared by 3 bases and J by 0 bases, with 12 bases between. CDR3 nucleotides: TGTGCCAGCAGCTCCTGGACAAGTGCGAACACCGGGGAGCTGTTTTTT. It yields the protein CASSSWTSANTGELFF.

The rearrangement uses TRBV19 and TRBJ1-2; D not resolved. CDR3 length: 14 residues. Per the germline V gene, CDR1 is LNHDA and CDR2 is SQIVND (reference sequence). Trimming cost V 3 bases and J 5 bases, with 13 bases left between them. The CDR3: CASSIPHRPYGYTF. The CDR3 bases are TGTGCCAGTAGTATTCCCCACAGACCTTATGGCTACACCTTC.

The chain combines TRBV2 with TRBJ2-4, with 10 bases lining up with TRBD2. Germline values: CDR1 SNHLY, CDR2 FYNNEI. This CDR3 contains 15 residues. V shed 6 bases and J 5 bases; nucleotides not matched to a gene: 7. CDR3 DNA: TGTGCCAGCAGGGTAGCGGGAGGTGTCCAAAACATTCAGTACTTC. It codes for CASRVAGGVQNIQYF.

The chain employs TRBV5-4 and TRBJ2-6; D is undetermined. The CDR3 consists of 15 residues. Germline V gene sequence: CDR1 SGHNT, CDR2 YYREEE (reference sequence). V shed 4 bases and J shed 2 bases, with 10 bases lying between them. The CDR3 loop is CASSPQRPGANVLTF. In DNA form, the CDR3 reads TGTGCCAGCAGCCCCCAGAGGCCTGGGGCCAACGTCCTGACTTTC.

The chain employs TRBV5-5 and TRBJ2-7, with TRBD1 matching over 8 bases. This CDR3 is built from 16 residues. The V gene's germline CDR1 is SGHKS and CDR2 YYEKEE (reference sequence). The trim removed 4 bases at V and 1 base at J, leaving 10 bases unmatched. The CDR3 reads CASSRVGTGRSYEQYF. The CDR3 DNA reads TGTGCCAGCAGCAGGGTGGGGACAGGACGTTCCTACGAGCAGTACTTC.

The chain joins TRBV9 to TRBJ2-2, with 9 bases that match TRBD2. Germline CDR1 reads SGDLS; CDR2 reads YYNGEE. Trimming cost V 1 base and J 7 bases; bases outside gene matches: 11. This CDR3 has 17 residues. The CDR3 DNA is TGTGCCAGCAGCGTACGACTAGCGGAAACCGGGGGCGGGGAGCTGTTTTTT. Translation gives CASSVRLAETGGGELFF.

This chain uses TRBV6-1 with TRBJ1-5, with D perhaps matching TRBD1 (5 bases). Germline assignment: CDR1 MNHNS and CDR2 SASEGT. V dropped 4 bases and J dropped 4 bases, with 11 bases sitting between them. This CDR3 is 14 amino acids long. The CDR3 region is CASSGQQANQPQHF. CDR3 sequence (DNA): TGTGCCAGCAGTGGGCAACAGGCAAATCAGCCCCAGCATTTT.

The rearrangement links TRBV10-3 to TRBJ2-5, with D possibly TRBD2 on 5 matching bases. Germline V gives CDR1 ENHRY, CDR2 SYGVKD. This CDR3 is 12 amino acids long. The V gene lost 3 bases and the J gene lost 5 bases, with 7 bases spanning the gap. Here the CDR3 reads CAISDGGETQYF. In DNA form, the CDR3 reads TGTGCCATCAGTGATGGCGGGGAGACCCAGTACTTC.

On this clone itself: An end of the junction does not agree with germline; a read error may underlie this. The chain is built from TRBV6-5 and TRBJ2-1; no firm D call. Germline-derived CDR1 and CDR2 are MNHEY and SVGAGI. The CDR3 extends over 14 amino acids. CDR3 DNA sequence: TGTGCCAGCAGTAACTCGCCGGCCAACAATGAGCAGTTCTTC. Its translation: CASSNSPANNEQFF.

This chain joins TRBV6-5 and TRBJ2-1; D unresolved. The CDR3 runs to 13 residues. Germline V CDR1 and CDR2: MNHEY, SVGAGI. V dropped 2 bases and J dropped 8 bases, with 10 bases sitting between them. CDR3 loop: CASSYQLHHEQFF. For the CDR3, the DNA is TGTGCCAGCAGTTACCAACTACATCATGAGCAGTTCTTC.

The chain recombines TRBV7-2 with TRBJ1-3; D is ambiguous. Germline CDR1 reads SGHTA; CDR2 reads FQGNSA. This CDR3 comprises 15 residues. V lost 5 bases and J lost 0, with 11 bases in between. CDR3: CASSTASGSGNTIYF. The CDR3 region has the DNA TGTGCCAGCAGCACAGCCTCTGGCTCTGGAAACACCATATATTTT.

Worth noting for this clone: The sample carries other DNA sequences with the same CDR3. The rearrangement joins TRBV7-2 to TRBJ2-1, with D maybe TRBD2 (5 bases). This CDR3 has 13 residues. V was clipped by 1 base and J by 7 bases, with 8 bases between them. CDR1 and CDR2 from the germline V gene are SGHTA and FQGNSA. The CDR3 DNA sequence: TGTGCCAGCAGCTTAGTAAGAGGGAATGAGCAGTTCTTC. It translates to CASSLVRGNEQFF. Variable domain in full (rest from reference TRBV7-2 and TRBJ2-1): GAGVSQSPSNKVTEKGKDVELRCDPISGHTALYWYRQSLGQGLEFLIYFQGNSAPDKSGLPSDRFSAERTGGSVSTLTIQRTQQEDSAVYLCASSLVRGNEQFFGPGTRLTVL.

J is TRBJ2-1 and V is TRBV28; no reliable D call. CDR1 is MDHEN and CDR2 is SYDVKM in the germline V gene. The ends were cut back, 3 bases at V and 7 bases at J, with 7 bases in the middle. This CDR3 contains 12 residues. CDR3 sequence: CASSFKPNEQFF. The CDR3 nucleotides read TGTGCCAGCAGTTTTAAGCCAAATGAGCAGTTCTTC.

The CDR3 DNA reads as TGCGCCAGCAGCCAAGAGAGGGTCAGGCAGGAGACCCAGTACTTC. It translates to CASSQERVRQETQYF. This chain uses TRBV4-1 with TRBJ2-5, with D possibly being TRBD2 (5 bases). The ends were cut back, 0 bases at V and 5 bases at J, with 13 bases in the middle. The germline CDR1 and CDR2 sequences are MGHRA and YSYEKL. This CDR3 contains 15 residues.